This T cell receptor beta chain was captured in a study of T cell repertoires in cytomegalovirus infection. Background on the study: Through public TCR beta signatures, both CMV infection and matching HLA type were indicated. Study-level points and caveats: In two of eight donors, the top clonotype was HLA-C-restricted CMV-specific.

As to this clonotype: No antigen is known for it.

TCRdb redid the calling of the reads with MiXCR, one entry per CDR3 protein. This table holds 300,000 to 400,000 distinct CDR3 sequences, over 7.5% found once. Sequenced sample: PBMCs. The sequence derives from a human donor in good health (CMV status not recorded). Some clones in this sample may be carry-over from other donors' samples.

The DNA of the CDR3 is TGTGCCAGCAGTTACTCGGGCAGGCAAGATACGCAGTATTTT. This encodes CASSYSGRQDTQYF. V usage is TRBV6-5 and J usage is TRBJ2-3; D ambiguous. The CDR3 is 14 amino acids. The germline CDR1 and CDR2 sequences are MNHEY and SVGAGI. V gave up 0 bases and J gave up 5 bases, with 9 bases separating them.